This TCR beta chain was obtained from a study of blood T cell repertoires in COVID-19. About the study: Acute-phase and convalescent COVID-19 samples originated in the United States, Italy and Spain. T cells, B-cell-depleted T cells, or PBMCs supplied cDNA or gDNA.

Clones were sequenced by immunoSEQ multiplex PCR, and TCRdb holds only the in-frame ones, with some missing. Here the sample spans about 170,000 clones, 84% being singletons. Sequences were obtained from peripheral blood. The receptor was derived from a human donor with acute or convalescent COVID-19. The donor label of this sample is uncertain.

CDR3 in amino acids: CARSRSPGNQPQHF. CDR3 bases: TGTGCCAGAAGCCGGTCCCCGGGCAATCAGCCCCAGCATTTT. This sequence joins TRBV5-3 and TRBJ1-5; D call uncertain. TRBV5-3 qualifies as an ORF whose function is uncertain. V was shortened by 4 bases and J by 2 bases, with 10 bases between the two germline ends. The CDR3 totals 14 residues.